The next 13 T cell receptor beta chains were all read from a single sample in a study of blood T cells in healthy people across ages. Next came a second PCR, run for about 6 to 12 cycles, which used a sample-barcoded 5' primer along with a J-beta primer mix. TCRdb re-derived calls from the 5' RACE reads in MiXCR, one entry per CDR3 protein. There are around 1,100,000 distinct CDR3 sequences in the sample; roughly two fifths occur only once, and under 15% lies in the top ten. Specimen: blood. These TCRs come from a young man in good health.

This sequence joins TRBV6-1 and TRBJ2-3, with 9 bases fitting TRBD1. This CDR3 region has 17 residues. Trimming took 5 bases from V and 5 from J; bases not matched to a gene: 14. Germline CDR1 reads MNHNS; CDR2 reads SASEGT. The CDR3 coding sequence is TGTGCCAGCAGTCTCCAATACGGACAGGGGTTGGTAGATACGCAGTATTTT. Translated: CASSLQYGQGLVDTQYF.

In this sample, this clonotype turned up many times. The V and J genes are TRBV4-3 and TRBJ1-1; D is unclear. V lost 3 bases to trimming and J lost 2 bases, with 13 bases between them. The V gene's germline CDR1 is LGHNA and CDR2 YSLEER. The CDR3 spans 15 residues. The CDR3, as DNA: TGCGCCAGCAGCCACAAAACCCGGATCAACACTGAAGCTTTCTTT. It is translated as CASSHKTRINTEAFF.

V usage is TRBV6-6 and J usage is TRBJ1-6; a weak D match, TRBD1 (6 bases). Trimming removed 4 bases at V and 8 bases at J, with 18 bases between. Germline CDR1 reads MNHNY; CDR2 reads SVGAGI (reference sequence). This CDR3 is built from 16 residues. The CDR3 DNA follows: TGTGCCAGCAGTTCCCCACGCCAGGGGCCCTATTCACCCCTCCACTTT. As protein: CASSSPRQGPYSPLHF.

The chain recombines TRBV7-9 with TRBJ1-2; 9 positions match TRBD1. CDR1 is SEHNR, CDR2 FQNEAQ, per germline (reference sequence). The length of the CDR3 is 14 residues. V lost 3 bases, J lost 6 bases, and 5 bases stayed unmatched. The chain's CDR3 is CASSFETGGDGYTF. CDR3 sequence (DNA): TGTGCCAGCAGCTTCGAAACAGGGGGCGATGGCTACACCTTC.

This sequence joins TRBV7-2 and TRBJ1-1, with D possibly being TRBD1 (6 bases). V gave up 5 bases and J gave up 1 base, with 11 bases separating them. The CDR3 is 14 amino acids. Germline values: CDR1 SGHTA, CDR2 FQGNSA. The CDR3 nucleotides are TGTGCCAGCAGCGTTCACAGGGAGAACACTGAAGCTTTCTTT. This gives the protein CASSVHRENTEAFF. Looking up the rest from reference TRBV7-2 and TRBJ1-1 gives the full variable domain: GAGVSQSPSNKVTEKGKDVELRCDPISGHTALYWYRQSLGQGLEFLIYFQGNSAPDKSGLPSDRFSAERTGGSVSTLTIQRTQQEDSAVYLCASSVHRENTEAFFGQGTRLTVV.

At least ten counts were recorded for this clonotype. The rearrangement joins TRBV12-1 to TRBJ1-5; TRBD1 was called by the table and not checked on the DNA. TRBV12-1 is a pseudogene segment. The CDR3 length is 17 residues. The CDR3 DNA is TGTGCCAGCAGCTTTCCCTCGACAGGCCCGAGCAATCAGCCCCAGCATTTT. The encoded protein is CASSFPSTGPSNQPQHF.

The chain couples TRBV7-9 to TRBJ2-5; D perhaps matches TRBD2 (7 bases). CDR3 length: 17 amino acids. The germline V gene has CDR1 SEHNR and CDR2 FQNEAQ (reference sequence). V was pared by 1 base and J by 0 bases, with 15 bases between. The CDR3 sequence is CASSLGRGPYYQETQYF. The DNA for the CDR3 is TGTGCCAGCAGCTTAGGGCGGGGGCCGTATTACCAAGAGACCCAGTACTTC.

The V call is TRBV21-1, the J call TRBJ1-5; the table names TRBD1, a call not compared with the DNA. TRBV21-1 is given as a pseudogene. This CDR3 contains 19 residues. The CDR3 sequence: CASSKLPGKLGYSNQPQHF. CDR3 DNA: TGTGCCAGCAGCAAACTGCCCGGAAAGTTGGGGTATAGCAATCAGCCCCAGCATTTT.

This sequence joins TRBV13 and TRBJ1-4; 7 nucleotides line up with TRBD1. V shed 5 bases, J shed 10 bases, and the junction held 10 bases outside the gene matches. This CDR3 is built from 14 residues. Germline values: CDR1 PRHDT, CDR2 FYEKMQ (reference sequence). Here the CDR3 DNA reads TGTGCCAGCAGCAACGACAGGGAGGGAGGAAAACTGTTTTTT. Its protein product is CASSNDREGGKLFF.

For the CDR3, the DNA is TGTGCCAGCAGCCATTCGAGCGGGGGTTGGACTGAAGCTTTCTTT. Encoded protein: CASSHSSGGWTEAFF. The V gene is TRBV3-1, the J gene TRBJ1-1; weak D call: TRBD1 (5 bases). V lost 3 bases and J lost 5, with 16 bases in between. Germline CDR1 and CDR2: LGHDT and YNNKEL (reference sequence). This CDR3 has 15 residues.

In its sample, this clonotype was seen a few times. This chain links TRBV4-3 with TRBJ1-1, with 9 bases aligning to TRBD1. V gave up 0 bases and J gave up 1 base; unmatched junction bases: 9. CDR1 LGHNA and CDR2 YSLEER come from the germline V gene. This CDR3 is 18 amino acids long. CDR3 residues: CASSQDEDRGARNTEAFF. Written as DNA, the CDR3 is TGCGCCAGCAGCCAAGATGAGGACAGGGGAGCACGGAACACTGAAGCTTTCTTT.

CDR3 DNA: TGTGCCATCAGTGAGGGGTCAGGTAGCAATCAGCCCCAGCATTTT. Protein: CAISEGSGSNQPQHF. V gene TRBV10-3 combines with J gene TRBJ1-5; D not certain. Trimming left V 2 bases short and J 0 bases short, with 8 bases between. CDR1 is ENHRY and CDR2 is SYGVKD in the germline V gene. This CDR3 is built from 15 residues.

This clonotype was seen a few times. CDR3 sequence: CASSYLLYSASTLHF. CDR3 in DNA: TGTGCCAGCAGTTACCTATTATATTCCGCTTCGACCCTCCACTTT. This chain joins TRBV6-5 and TRBJ1-6; D remains unclear. CDR3 size: 15 residues. From germline, CDR1 is MNHEY and CDR2 SVGAGI. The V gene lost 2 bases and the J gene lost 14 bases, with 19 bases spanning the gap.